The text below deals with one TCR beta chain. The germline V gene has CDR1 SGDLS and CDR2 YYNGEE. Trimming at V came to 4 bases and at J to 2 bases, leaving 6 bases not matched to a gene. The CDR3 runs to 15 residues. Per the original data handling: For nucleated cells, counts were estimated from reference gene primer amplification. This table comes from immunoSEQ multiplex PCR, and its TCRdb copy is limited to in-frame clones, with some not included. That table furnishes V, J and clone size, whereas the DNA furnished D and trimming. Among over 150,000 clones listed, over 60% were seen once. The record originates from a study of blood T cell repertoires in COVID-19. On the study more broadly: Samples came from the United States, Italy and Spain, spanning acute and convalescent COVID-19. From T cells, B-cell-depleted T cells, or PBMCs came the material, which was cDNA or gDNA.

This chain joins TRBV9 and TRBJ2-3, with 8 bases matching TRBD2. Sequencing used peripheral blood. The sequence came from a woman older than 75 with acute or convalescent COVID-19. The CDR3 region is CASSPGGGYTDTQYF. The CDR3 nucleotides read TGTGCCAGCAGCCCCGGGGGGGGTTACACAGATACGCAGTATTTT.